Detailed here is one T cell receptor beta chain. Its antigen is unknown. Base qualities are missing; no much larger clone stands one base away. The V end loses 1 base and the J end loses 13 bases, and a stretch of 9 bases separates them. The CDR3 starts with the cysteine, ends with the phenylalanine, and has 11 residues. The only DNA kept is the CDR3, 33 bases in frame from the first base. From the germline V gene, CDR1 is SGHRS and CDR2 is YFSETQ. The immunoSEQ Assay, a bias-controlled multiplex PCR, was used to amplify TCRbeta CDR3 regions from genomic DNA. The study's processing was this. The number of nucleated cells in each sample was estimated by amplification of reference gene primers within the assay. Sequence reads were collapsed and filtered to measure the absolute abundance of every unique TCRbeta CDR3 rearrangement. For each sample, productive Simpson clonality was calculated by taking the square root of Simpson's diversity index across productive rearrangements. The table comes from immuneACCESS by way of TCRdb, which keeps in-frame sequences with V and J called. Part of the clones is missing from these tables; in studies checked, under half for an unresolved V gene and the rest for unknown reasons. V and J calls and clone size are as listed in that table; D and trimming were resolved from the DNA. This sample comprises 120,000 to 150,000 clones, roughly 80% of them detected only once. Of the sample, approximately 4.1% falls within the top ten clones.

This sample is drawn from a study of blood T cell repertoires in COVID-19 (dated by TCRdb to the early 2020s). With regard to the full study: The collaborator samples originated in the United States, Italy and Spain and spanned the acute and convalescent phases of COVID-19. The prospective study material was composed of cDNA or gDNA derived from T cells, B-cell-depleted T cells, or PBMCs. The dataset comprised deeply sampled blood TCRbeta repertoires from subjects exposed to, actively infected with, or recovered from COVID-19. The repertoires were released in a freely available public database meant as a resource for research on the immune response to SARS-CoV-2. Samples came from the ongoing ImmuneRACE study (first 160 participants) plus 1,254 subjects from 6 global collaborators. A de-identified subject ID, COVID-19 status, age in years and sex were almost always included in the sample metadata. HLA class I and class II types, where available, came from metadata supplied by the sample provider rather than from assay-based typing. Study-level results and caveats: The quantity of clinical and demographic metadata differed by source and by participant and was supplied without curation.

The collaborating institutions used their own protocols to collect whole blood in K2EDTA tubes. Collaborator samples were shipped for TCRbeta analysis as frozen whole blood, isolated PBMCs, or DNA extracted from either sample type. Rearrangement joined TRBV5-1 to TRBJ2-1; the D gene remains uncertain. Material for sequencing was peripheral blood. This TCR was recovered from a woman older than 75 with acute or convalescent COVID-19. The CDR3 region has the sequence CASSLSRAQFF. The nucleotide sequence reads TGCGCCAGCAGCTTGTCCCGAGCCCAGTTCTTC. With the rest looked up from the reference TRBV5-1 and TRBJ2-1 genes rather than sequenced, the full variable domain is KAGVTQTPRYLIKTRGQQVTLSCSPISGHRSVSWYQQTPGQGLQFLFEYFSETQRNKGNFPGRFSGRQFSNSRSEMNVSTLELGDSALYLCASSLSRAQFFGPGTRLTVL.